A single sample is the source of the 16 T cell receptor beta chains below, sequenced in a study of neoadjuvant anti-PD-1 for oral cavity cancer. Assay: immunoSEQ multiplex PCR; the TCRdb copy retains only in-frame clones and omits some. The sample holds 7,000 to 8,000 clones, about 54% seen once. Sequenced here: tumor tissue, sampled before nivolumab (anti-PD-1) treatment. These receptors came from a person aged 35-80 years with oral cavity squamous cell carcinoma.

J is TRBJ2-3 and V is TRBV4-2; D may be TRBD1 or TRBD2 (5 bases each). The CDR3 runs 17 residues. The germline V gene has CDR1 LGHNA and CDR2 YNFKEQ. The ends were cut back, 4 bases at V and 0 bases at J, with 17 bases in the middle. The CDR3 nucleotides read TGTGCCAGCAGCCCCTCCCGGGACGTCCTGAGCACAGATACGCAGTATTTT. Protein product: CASSPSRDVLSTDTQYF.

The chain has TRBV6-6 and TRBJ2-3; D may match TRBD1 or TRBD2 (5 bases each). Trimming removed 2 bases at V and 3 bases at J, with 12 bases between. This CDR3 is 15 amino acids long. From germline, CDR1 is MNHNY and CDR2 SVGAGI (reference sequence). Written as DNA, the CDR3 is TGTGCCAGCAGTTACCGGACAAGAGGGACAGATACGCAGTATTTT. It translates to CASSYRTRGTDTQYF.

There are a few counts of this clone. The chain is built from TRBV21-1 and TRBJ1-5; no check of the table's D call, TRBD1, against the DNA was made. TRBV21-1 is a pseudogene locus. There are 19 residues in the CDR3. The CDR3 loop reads CASSNIRGHRARGLEPQHF. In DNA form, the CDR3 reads TGTGCCAGCAGCAACATAAGGGGACACAGGGCTAGAGGGTTAGAGCCCCAGCATTTT.

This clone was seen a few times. This chain's CDR3 is CASSIDRSSEPLHF. DNA of the CDR3: TGTGCCAGCAGTATCGACAGGTCCAGCGAACCCCTCCACTTT. V gene TRBV2 combines with J gene TRBJ1-6; a possible D gene is TRBD1 (6 bases). The CDR3 loop spans 14 amino acids. CDR1 and CDR2 (germline): SNHLY, FYNNEI. Trimming left V 5 bases short and J 12 bases short, with 17 bases between.

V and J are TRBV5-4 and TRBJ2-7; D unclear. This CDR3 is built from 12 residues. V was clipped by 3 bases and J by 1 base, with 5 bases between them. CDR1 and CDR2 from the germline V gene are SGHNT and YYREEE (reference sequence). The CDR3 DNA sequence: TGTGCCAGCAGCTCCTTATCCTACGAGCAGTACTTC. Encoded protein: CASSSLSYEQYF.

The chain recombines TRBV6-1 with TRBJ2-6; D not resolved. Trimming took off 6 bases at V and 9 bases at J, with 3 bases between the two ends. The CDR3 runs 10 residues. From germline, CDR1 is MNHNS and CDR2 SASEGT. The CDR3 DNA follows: TGTGCCAGCAGCCACAACGTCCTGACTTTC. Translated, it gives CASSHNVLTF.

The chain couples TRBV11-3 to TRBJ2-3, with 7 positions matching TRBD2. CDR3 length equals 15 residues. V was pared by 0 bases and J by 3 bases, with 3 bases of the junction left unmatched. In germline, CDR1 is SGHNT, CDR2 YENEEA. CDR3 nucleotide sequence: TGTGCCAGCAGCTTAGAGGGAGGGCCTACAGATACGCAGTATTTT. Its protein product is CASSLEGGPTDTQYF.

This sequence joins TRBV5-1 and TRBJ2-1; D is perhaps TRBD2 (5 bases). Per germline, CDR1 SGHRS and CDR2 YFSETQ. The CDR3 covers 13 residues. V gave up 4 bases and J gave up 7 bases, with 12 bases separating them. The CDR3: CASSHPTGNEQFF. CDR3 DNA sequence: TGCGCCAGCAGCCACCCGACGGGGAATGAGCAGTTCTTC. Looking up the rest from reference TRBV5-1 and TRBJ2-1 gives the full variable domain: KAGVTQTPRYLIKTRGQQVTLSCSPISGHRSVSWYQQTPGQGLQFLFEYFSETQRNKGNFPGRFSGRQFSNSRSEMNVSTLELGDSALYLCASSHPTGNEQFFGPGTRLTVL.

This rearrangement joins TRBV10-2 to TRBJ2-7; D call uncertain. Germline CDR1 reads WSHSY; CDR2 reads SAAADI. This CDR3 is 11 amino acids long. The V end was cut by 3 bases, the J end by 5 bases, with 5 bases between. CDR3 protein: CASSERDEQYF. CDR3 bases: TGCGCCAGCAGTGAAAGGGACGAGCAGTACTTC.

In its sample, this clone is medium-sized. CDR3 nucleotides: TGTGCCAGCAGCTCCCCCGGGACAGGGGGGAATGGCTACACCTTC. It yields the protein CASSSPGTGGNGYTF. The chain has TRBV5-4 and TRBJ1-2; 11 nucleotides line up with TRBD1. CDR1 SGHNT and CDR2 YYREEE come from the germline V gene (reference sequence). V dropped 3 bases and J dropped 6; count of bases not matched to a gene: 7. The CDR3 is 15 residues long.

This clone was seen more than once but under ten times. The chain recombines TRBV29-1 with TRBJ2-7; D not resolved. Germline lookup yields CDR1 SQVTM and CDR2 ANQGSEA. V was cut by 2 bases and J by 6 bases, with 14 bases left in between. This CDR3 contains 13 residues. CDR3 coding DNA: TGCAGCGTTGAACCCTCAGGAAGTGGCGAGCAGTACTTC. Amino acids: CSVEPSGSGEQYF.

The CDR3 coding sequence is TGCGCCAGCAGTGAGTGGCGACAGATGAACACTGAAGCTTTCTTT. Protein sequence: CASSEWRQMNTEAFF. The chain has TRBV10-2 and TRBJ1-1; perhaps TRBD1 as D (5 bases). The CDR3 runs to 15 residues. Looked up from germline, CDR1 is WSHSY and CDR2 is SAAADI. Trimming cost V 1 base and J 0 bases, with 9 bases left between them.

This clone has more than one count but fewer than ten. Here the CDR3 reads CASSLADSLNQPQHF. The CDR3 DNA is TGCGCCAGCAGCTTGGCCGACAGCCTAAATCAGCCCCAGCATTTT. The chain employs TRBV5-1 and TRBJ1-5; possible D gene TRBD1, 5 bases. The CDR3 is made up of 15 amino acids. V was pared by 0 bases and J by 4 bases, with 11 bases between. Germline V gives CDR1 SGHRS, CDR2 YFSETQ.

The CDR3 region has the DNA TGTGCCAGCAGTTTACTGGGACCTCGGGGCACCGGGGAGCTGTTTTTT. Residues: CASSLLGPRGTGELFF. The J gene is TRBJ2-2, the V gene TRBV27, with D possibly called TRBD1 or TRBD2 (5 bases each). CDR1 and CDR2 (germline): MNHEY, SMNVEV (reference sequence). V shed 2 bases and J shed 4 bases, with 14 bases lying between them. CDR3 length: 16 residues.

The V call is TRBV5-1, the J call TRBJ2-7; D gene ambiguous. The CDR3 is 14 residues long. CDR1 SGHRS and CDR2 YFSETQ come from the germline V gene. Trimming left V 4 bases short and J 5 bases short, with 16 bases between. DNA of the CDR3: TGCGCCAGCAGCATGGAGAACGCCAGGAACGAGCAGTACTTC. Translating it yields CASSMENARNEQYF.

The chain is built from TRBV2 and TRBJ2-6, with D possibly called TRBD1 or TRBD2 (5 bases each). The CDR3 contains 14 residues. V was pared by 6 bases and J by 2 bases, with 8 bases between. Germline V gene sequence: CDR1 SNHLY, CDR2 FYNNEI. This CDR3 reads CASREGTGANVLTF. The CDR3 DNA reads TGTGCCAGCAGAGAGGGGACTGGGGCCAACGTCCTGACTTTC.